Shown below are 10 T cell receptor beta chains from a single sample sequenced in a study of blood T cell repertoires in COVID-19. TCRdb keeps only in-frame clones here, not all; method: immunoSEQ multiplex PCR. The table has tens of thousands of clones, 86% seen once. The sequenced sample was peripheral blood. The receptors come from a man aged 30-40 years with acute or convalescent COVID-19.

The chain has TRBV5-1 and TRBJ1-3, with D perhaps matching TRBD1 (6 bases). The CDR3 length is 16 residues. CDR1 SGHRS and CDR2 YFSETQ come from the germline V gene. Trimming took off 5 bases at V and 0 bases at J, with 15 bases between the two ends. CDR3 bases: TGCGCCAGCAGTTACAAGACAGGCCTCTCTGGAAACACCATATATTTT. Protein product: CASSYKTGLSGNTIYF. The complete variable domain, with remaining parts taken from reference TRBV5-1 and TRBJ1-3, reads KAGVTQTPRYLIKTRGQQVTLSCSPISGHRSVSWYQQTPGQGLQFLFEYFSETQRNKGNFPGRFSGRQFSNSRSEMNVSTLELGDSALYLCASSYKTGLSGNTIYFGEGSWLTVV.

In DNA form, the CDR3 reads TGTGCCAGCAGTCCCCCCCGACAGGCCCAGATGATGGGGGTGAACACTGAAGCTTTCTTT. Its protein is CASSPPRQAQMMGVNTEAFF. The genes are TRBV27 and TRBJ1-1; D possibly corresponds to TRBD1 (6 bases). This CDR3 has 20 amino acids. Germline V lookup: CDR1 MNHEY, CDR2 SMNVEV (reference sequence). The V end was cut by 5 bases, the J end by 0 bases, with 28 bases between.

The CDR3, as DNA: TGTGCCAGCAGCCCCGACAGGGTTCGGTTTGATACGCAGTATTTT. Protein product: CASSPDRVRFDTQYF. This chain joins TRBV6-5 and TRBJ2-3, with TRBD1 identical over 7 bases. CDR3 length: 15 residues. J lost 6 bases, V lost 6 bases, and 12 bases had no gene match. Germline CDR1 is MNHEY and CDR2 is SVGAGI.

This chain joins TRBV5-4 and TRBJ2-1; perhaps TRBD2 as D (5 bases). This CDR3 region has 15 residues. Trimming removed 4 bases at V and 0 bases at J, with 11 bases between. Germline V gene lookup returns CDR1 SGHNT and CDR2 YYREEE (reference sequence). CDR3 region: CASSPPEVSYNEQFF. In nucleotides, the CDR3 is TGTGCCAGCAGCCCCCCGGAGGTCTCCTACAATGAGCAGTTCTTC.

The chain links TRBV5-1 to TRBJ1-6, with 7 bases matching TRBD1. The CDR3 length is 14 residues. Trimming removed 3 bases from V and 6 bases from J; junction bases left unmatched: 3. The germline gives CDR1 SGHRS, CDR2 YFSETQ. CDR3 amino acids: CASSSGTANSPLHF. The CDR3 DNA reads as TGCGCCAGCAGCTCAGGGACAGCTAATTCACCCCTCCACTTT.

In DNA, the CDR3 is TGTGCCACCAGCAGAGAGGGACAGGGAATTGATGAAGCTTTCTTT. Amino acid sequence: CATSREGQGIDEAFF. This chain joins TRBV15 and TRBJ1-1, with 9 bases that match TRBD1. CDR1 LNHNV and CDR2 YYDKDF come from the germline V gene (reference sequence). The V gene end was trimmed by 0 bases and the J gene end by 7 bases; junction bases not matched to a gene: 6. The CDR3 length is 15 residues.

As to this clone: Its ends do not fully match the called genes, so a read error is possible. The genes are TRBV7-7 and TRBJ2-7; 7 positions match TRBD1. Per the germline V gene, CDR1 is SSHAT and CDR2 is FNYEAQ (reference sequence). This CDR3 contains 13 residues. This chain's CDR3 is CASSTNRGDEQYF. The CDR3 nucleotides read TGTGCTAGCAGTACCAACAGGGGAGACGAGCAGTACTTC.

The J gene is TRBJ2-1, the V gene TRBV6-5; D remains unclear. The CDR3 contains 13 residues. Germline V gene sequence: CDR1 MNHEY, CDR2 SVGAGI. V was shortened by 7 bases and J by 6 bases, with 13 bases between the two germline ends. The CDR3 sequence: CASTRSQSNEQFF. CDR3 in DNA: TGTGCCAGCACTAGATCTCAATCCAATGAGCAGTTCTTC.

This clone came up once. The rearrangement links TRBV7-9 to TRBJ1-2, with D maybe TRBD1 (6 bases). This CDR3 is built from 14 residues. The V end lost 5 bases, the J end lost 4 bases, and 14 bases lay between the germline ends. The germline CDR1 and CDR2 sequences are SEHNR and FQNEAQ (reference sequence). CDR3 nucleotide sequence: TGTGCCAGCAGCGGACAGACAGGTAGCTATGGCTACACCTTC. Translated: CASSGQTGSYGYTF.

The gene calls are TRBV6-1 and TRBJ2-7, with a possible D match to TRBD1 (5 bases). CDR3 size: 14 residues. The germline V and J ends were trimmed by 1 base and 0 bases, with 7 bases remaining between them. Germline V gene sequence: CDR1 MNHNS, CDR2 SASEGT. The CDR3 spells CASSEGDSSYEQYV. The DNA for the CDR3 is TGTGCCAGCAGTGAAGGCGACAGCTCCTACGAGCAGTACGTC.